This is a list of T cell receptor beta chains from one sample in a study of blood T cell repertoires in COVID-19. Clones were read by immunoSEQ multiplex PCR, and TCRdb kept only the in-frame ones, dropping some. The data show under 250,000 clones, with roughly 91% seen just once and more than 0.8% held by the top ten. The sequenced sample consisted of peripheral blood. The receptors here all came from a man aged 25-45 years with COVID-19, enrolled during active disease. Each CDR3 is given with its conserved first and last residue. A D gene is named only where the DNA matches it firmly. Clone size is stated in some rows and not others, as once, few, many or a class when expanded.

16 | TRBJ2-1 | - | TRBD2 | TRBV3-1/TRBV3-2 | CASSQDIAGNYNEQFF | TGTGCCAGCAGCCAAGATATAGCGGGGAATTACAATGAGCAGTTCTTC
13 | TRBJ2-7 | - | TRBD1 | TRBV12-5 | CASQQGTTYEQYF | TGTGCTAGCCAACAGGGGACCACCTACGAGCAGTACTTC
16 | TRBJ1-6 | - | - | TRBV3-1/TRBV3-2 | CASSQEGVLPNSPLHF | TGTGCCAGCAGCCAGGAAGGGGTGCTGCCTAATTCACCCCTCCACTTT
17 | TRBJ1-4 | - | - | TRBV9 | CASSVAPGELGGEKLFF | TGTGCCAGCAGCGTAGCCCCGGGTGAGCTGGGAGGAGAAAAACTGTTTTTT
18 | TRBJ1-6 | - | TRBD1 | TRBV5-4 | CASSLGRTGGRESSPLHF | TGTGCCAGCAGCCTTGGCAGGACAGGGGGCAGGGAAAGCTCACCCCTCCACTTT
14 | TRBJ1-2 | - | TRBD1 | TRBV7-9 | CASSRGQVNYGYTF | TGTGCCAGCAGCCGGGGACAGGTGAACTATGGCTACACCTTC
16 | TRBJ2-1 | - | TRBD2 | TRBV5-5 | CASSSSSGGYYNEQFF | TGTGCCAGCAGCTCTAGTAGCGGGGGCTACTACAATGAGCAGTTCTTC
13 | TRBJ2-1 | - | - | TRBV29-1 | CSVESGVYNEQFF | TGCAGCGTTGAATCGGGGGTTTACAATGAGCAGTTCTTC
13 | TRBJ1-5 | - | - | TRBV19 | CASSLAPNQPQHF | TGTGCCAGTAGTTTGGCCCCCAATCAGCCCCAGCATTTT
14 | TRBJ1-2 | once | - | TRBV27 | CASRWQGSNYGYTF | TGTGCCTCCAGGTGGCAGGGCTCTAACTATGGCTACACCTTC
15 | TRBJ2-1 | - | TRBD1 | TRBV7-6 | CASSLGQGASNEQFF | TGTGCCAGCAGCTTAGGGCAGGGGGCGTCCAATGAGCAGTTCTTC
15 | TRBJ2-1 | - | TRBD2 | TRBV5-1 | CASSLALAGGNEQFF | TGCGCCAGCAGCTTGGCTTTAGCGGGGGGCAATGAGCAGTTCTTC
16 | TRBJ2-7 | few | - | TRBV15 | CATSRGTDSVSYEQYF | TGTGCCACCAGCAGAGGTACCGACAGTGTCTCCTACGAGCAGTACTTC